The next 10 T cell receptor beta chains were all read from a single sample in a study of blood T cell repertoires in COVID-19. The assay was immunoSEQ multiplex PCR, and TCRdb's table has in-frame clones only and misses some. The data show about 220,000 clones, 84% seen once. The source material was peripheral blood. The receptors come from a woman aged 55-69 years who had recovered from COVID-19.

The V call is TRBV5-8, the J call TRBJ2-5, with TRBD1 matching over 12 bases. Germline lookup yields CDR1 SGHTS and CDR2 YDEGEE. CDR3 length equals 17 residues. The V and J ends lost 4 bases and 4 bases, in that order; junction bases with no gene match: 11. The CDR3 DNA reads as TGTGCCAGCAGCAACCGGGACAGGGGGCGTGTGGGAGAGACCCAGTACTTC. Protein product: CASSNRDRGRVGETQYF.

The J gene is TRBJ2-1, the V gene TRBV19; tentative D call: TRBD2 (5 bases). The CDR3 length is 13 residues. V lost 4 bases and J lost 4, with 8 bases in between. CDR1 LNHDA and CDR2 SQIVND come from the germline V gene (reference sequence). CDR3 DNA: TGTGCCAGTAGTACCACTAGTTACAATGAGCAGTTCTTC. Translated: CASSTTSYNEQFF.

CDR3 bases: TGTGCCAGTAGTCTAACGACGGGACAGAACTATGGCTACACCTTC. This codes for CASSLTTGQNYGYTF. The gene calls are TRBV19 and TRBJ1-2, with 7 nucleotides matching TRBD1. The CDR3 is 15 residues long. Trimming took 5 bases from V and 2 from J; bases not matched to a gene: 8. The germline CDR1 and CDR2 sequences are LNHDA and SQIVND (reference sequence). The full variable domain, its missing parts supplied by reference TRBV19 and TRBJ1-2, is DGGITQSPKYLFRKEGQNVTLSCEQNLNHDAMYWYRQDPGQGLRLIYYSQIVNDFQKGDIAEGYSVSREKKESFPLTVTSAQKNPTAFYLCASSLTTGQNYGYTFGSGTRLTVV.

The chain uses TRBV10-3 and TRBJ2-7; D call uncertain. Germline loops: CDR1 ENHRY, CDR2 SYGVKD. CDR3 length: 11 amino acids. V lost 8 bases and J 6 bases, leaving 11 bases between the germline ends. CDR3 sequence (DNA): TGTGCCATCTCCCGGGTGGGCGAGCAGTACTTC. This sequence encodes CAISRVGEQYF.

V gene TRBV4-1 combines with J gene TRBJ2-7; a weak D match, TRBD2 (5 bases). Trimming cost V 1 base and J 7 bases, with 8 bases left between them. CDR1 is MGHRA, CDR2 YSYEKL, per germline. This CDR3 is built from 12 residues. The CDR3 DNA reads as TGCGCCAGCAGCCAAGTCGGGGAAGAGCAGTACTTC. It is translated as CASSQVGEEQYF.

The rearrangement joins TRBV2 to TRBJ1-1, with unresolved D. The ends were cut back, 7 bases at V and 4 bases at J, with 10 bases in the middle. Germline V gene sequence: CDR1 SNHLY, CDR2 FYNNEI. The CDR3 covers 12 residues. CDR3 bases: TGTGCCAGCAACCCGGGGATCACTGAAGCTTTCTTT. This gives the protein CASNPGITEAFF.

The CDR3 DNA follows: TGTGCCAGCAGACTTGGACAGGGAAACACCGGGGAGCTGTTTTTT. It encodes CASRLGQGNTGELFF. V and J are TRBV7-6 and TRBJ2-2; 8 bases align to TRBD1. This CDR3 is 15 amino acids long. CDR1 is SGHVS, CDR2 FNYEAQ, per germline. V dropped 6 bases and J dropped 2; count of bases not matched to a gene: 5.

The chain joins TRBV9 to TRBJ2-1, with 7 bases lining up with TRBD2. This CDR3 contains 15 residues. Germline values: CDR1 SGDLS, CDR2 YYNGEE. The J segment lost 3 bases and the V segment lost 0 bases, leaving 3 bases of the junction unmatched. CDR3 amino acids: CASSVGAGLYNEQFF. Here the CDR3 DNA reads TGTGCCAGCAGCGTAGGAGCGGGACTCTACAATGAGCAGTTCTTC.

In its sample, this clone was seen a few times. Other DNA sequences in this sample translate to the same CDR3. The chain joins TRBV5-1 to TRBJ2-3; the D gene is possibly TRBD2 (7 bases). The V gene's germline CDR1 is SGHRS and CDR2 YFSETQ. Trimming left V 6 bases short and J 0 bases short, with 11 bases between. The CDR3 length is 14 residues. CDR3: CASTRGGSTDTQYF. The CDR3 DNA follows: TGCGCCAGCACAAGGGGGGGCAGCACAGATACGCAGTATTTT.

The chain is built from TRBV4-1 and TRBJ1-1; TRBD1 matches at 8 bases. From germline, CDR1 is MGHRA and CDR2 YSYEKL. The CDR3 runs to 18 residues. V lost 4 bases, J lost 5 bases, and 18 bases stayed unmatched. CDR3 sequence (DNA): TGCGCCAGCAGCCGGTCGGCTAGGAGACAGGGGAGATTAACTGAAGCTTTCTTT. It is translated as CASSRSARRQGRLTEAFF.